Described below is a single T cell receptor (beta chain) sequence and its context. This clone was seen only a few times. No cognate antigen has been identified for it. Germline is not matched at one junction end, which may reflect a read error. This record belongs to a study of radiation and T cells in renal cell carcinoma (dated by TCRdb to the early 2020s). With respect to the entire study: Samples were obtained from a clinical trial, in which 15 Gy stereotactic body radiation therapy was delivered to primary renal cell carcinomas and nephrectomy was performed 4 weeks later. A total of some 55 samples underwent TCR beta sequencing, made up of 25 or so tumors and roughly 27 peripheral blood samples. Across all 50 or so samples, more than 4,000,000 unique CDR3 nucleotide sequences, encoding 2 million to 3 million unique CDR3 amino acid sequences, were identified.

Measured from the cysteine to the phenylalanine, the CDR3 is 10 residues long. CDR3 DNA is the only sequence kept; it has 30 bases, read in frame from the first base. CDR1 and CDR2, per the germline V gene (reference sequence), are LNHDA and SQIVND. The time point tag for this specimen amounts to: blood 2 weeks post-SBRT. This specimen's treatment or condition label, per the study, means: 15 Gy SBRT to primary tumor, nephrectomy 4 weeks later. Serial peripheral blood from radiation-treated patients was sampled at baseline, 2 weeks and 4 weeks after SBRT to track tumor-enriched clonotypes. Every patient's renal cell carcinoma showed clear cell pathology. The QIAamp DNA Blood Mini Kit (Qiagen) was used to prepare genomic DNA for TCR sequencing. The analyses included only samples that passed all quality control checks. Points the paper makes about the study in general: In blood, the top tumor clonotypes increased from baseline to 2 weeks after radiation and then shrank by 4 weeks, which suggests a temporary expansion of tumor-resident clones. With a single-armed trial design, the study had no way to address how radiation dose or scheduling affects the TCR repertoire. Because pretreatment tumor biopsies were not available, the baseline intratumoral presence of clonotypes could not be determined. Blood repertoire dynamics were not followed beyond 4 weeks after treatment.

Following the manufacturer's recommendations, the immunoSEQ kit was used to generate TCR beta libraries from genomic DNA. For library preparation, a first multiplex PCR was performed with proprietary primers, followed by a second PCR in which unique barcodes were added, and bead cleanups were performed after each round. Each sample batch included a kit-provided positive control reaction and a negative control reaction. The final libraries were assessed on an Agilent 4200 TapeStation D1000 ScreenTape, pooled by volume, and quantified by qPCR. An Illumina NextSeq500 fitted with a MidOutput 150-cycle cartridge performed the sequencing, running 156 Read1 cycles and 15 Index1 cycles with the kit's custom primers. The pooled library was loaded at approximately 1 pM with a roughly 20% PhiX control spike-in. As for the original processing: The vendor-processed data were analyzed in R, and a clonotype was defined as all T cells that share the same CDR3 nucleotide sequence. In the clone abundance analyses, frequencies in each sample were normalized to that sample's 10,000 most abundant clones. Before analysis, public T cell clones were removed, and these numbered fewer than six per sample on average. Tumor-enriched clonotypes and baseline blood-enriched clonotypes were defined as those with an abundance difference of at least 32-fold between compartments. A beta-binomial differential abundance model was used to identify clonotypes that expanded or contracted between blood time points. Similarity between tumor and blood repertoires was quantified using the Baroni-Urbani and Buser coefficient, and groups were compared with two-tailed Wilcoxon tests in R. What TCRdb holds here is the immuneACCESS table cut down to in-frame rearrangements. Part of the clones is not present; checked against another copy, under half of the missing clones reflect an unresolved V gene, and the others are unexplained. V and J calls and clone size come straight from that table; D and trimming were deduced from the DNA. This sample holds just over 150,000 clones; approximately 88% were observed only once. The ten biggest clones cover under 15% of the sample.

The source was blood, collected from a patient whose treatment included radiotherapy and nephrectomy. The chain was built from TRBV19 and TRBJ1-1, and the D gene may be TRBD1, 5 bases matching. The TCR originated in a woman aged 45 to 65 with renal cell carcinoma. CDR3 reads: CASSREGPIF. The DNA is TGTGCCAGTAGCCGGGAGGGGCCGATCTTT.